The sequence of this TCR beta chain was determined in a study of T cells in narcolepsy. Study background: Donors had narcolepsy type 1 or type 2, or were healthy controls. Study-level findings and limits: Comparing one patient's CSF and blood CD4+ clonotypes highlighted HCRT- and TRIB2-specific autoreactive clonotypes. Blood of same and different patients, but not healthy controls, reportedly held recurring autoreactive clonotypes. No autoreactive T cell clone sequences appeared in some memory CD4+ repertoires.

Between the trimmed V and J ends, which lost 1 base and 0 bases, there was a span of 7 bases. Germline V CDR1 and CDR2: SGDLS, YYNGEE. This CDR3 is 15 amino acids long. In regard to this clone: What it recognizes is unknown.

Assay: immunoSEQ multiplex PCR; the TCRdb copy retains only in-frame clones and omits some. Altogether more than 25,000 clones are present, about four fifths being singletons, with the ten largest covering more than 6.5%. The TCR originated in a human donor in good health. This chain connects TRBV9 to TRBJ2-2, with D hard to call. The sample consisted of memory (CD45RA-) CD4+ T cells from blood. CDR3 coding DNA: TGTGCCAGCAGCGTACTGGATACGAACACCGGGGAGCTGTTTTTT. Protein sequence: CASSVLDTNTGELFF. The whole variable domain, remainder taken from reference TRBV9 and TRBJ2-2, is DSGVTQTPKHLITATGQRVTLRCSPRSGDLSVYWYQQSLDQGLQFLIQYYNGEERAKGNILERFSAQQFPDLHSELNLSSLELGDSALYFCASSVLDTNTGELFFGEGSRLTVL.